The 21 T cell receptor beta chains reported below all come from one sample, sequenced in a study of T cell responses to AZD1222 COVID-19 vaccine. Some clones are missing from TCRdb's copy, which holds only in-frame ones; the method was immunoSEQ multiplex PCR. The table includes around 200,000 clones, roughly 88% detected once. Specimen: peripheral blood, collected on day 0 of AZD1222 vaccination. These receptor sequences come from an adult in good health.

V and J are TRBV7-9 and TRBJ2-1; 12 bases agree with TRBD1. V was pared by 5 bases and J by 8 bases, with 4 bases of the junction left unmatched. Germline loops: CDR1 SEHNR, CDR2 FQNEAQ (reference sequence). This CDR3 has 14 residues. The CDR3 region is CASSPGQGAYEQFF. CDR3 bases: TGTGCCAGCAGCCCGGGACAGGGGGCGTATGAGCAGTTCTTC.

V and J are TRBV12-3 or TRBV12-4 and TRBJ1-2; 7 bases line up with TRBD1. Trimming took 5 bases from V and 6 from J; bases not matched to a gene: 6. The CDR3 runs to 13 residues. CDR3 sequence reads: CASSKSTGDGYTF. DNA for the CDR3: TGTGCCAGCAGTAAATCAACAGGGGATGGCTACACCTTC.

In its sample, this clone was seen a few times. J is TRBJ1-1 and V is TRBV29-1; no clear D gene. Germline-derived CDR1 and CDR2 are SQVTM and ANQGSEA. V lost 3 bases to trimming and J lost 1 base, with 9 bases between them. The CDR3 is made up of 13 amino acids. The CDR3 loop reads CSVDFGENTEAFF. CDR3 sequence (DNA): TGCAGCGTTGATTTCGGGGAGAACACTGAAGCTTTCTTT.

This chain links TRBV6-5 with TRBJ2-5; perhaps TRBD2 as D (5 bases). The CDR3 runs to 15 residues. V dropped 0 bases and J dropped 5 bases, with 13 bases sitting between them. From germline, CDR1 is MNHEY and CDR2 SVGAGI. This chain's CDR3 is CASSYSRLAHETQYF. The CDR3 DNA is TGTGCCAGCAGTTACTCGCGTCTAGCCCACGAGACCCAGTACTTC.

This clone was found once. V and J are TRBV6-5 and TRBJ1-1, with D tentatively TRBD1 (5 bases). V was pared by 6 bases and J by 0 bases, with 14 bases between. The CDR3 spans 15 residues. CDR1 and CDR2 (germline): MNHEY, SVGAGI. In DNA, the CDR3 is TGTGCCAGCAGGCGGGGAGTGACAGTGAACACTGAAGCTTTCTTT. This encodes CASRRGVTVNTEAFF.

The gene calls are TRBV9 and TRBJ1-1; 9 bases fit TRBD1. CDR1 and CDR2 from the germline V gene are SGDLS and YYNGEE. This CDR3 contains 16 residues. The V and J ends lost 4 bases and 0 bases, in that order; junction bases with no gene match: 7. CDR3 region: CASSPRTGVVNTEAFF. CDR3 sequence (DNA): TGTGCCAGCAGCCCCCGGACAGGGGTGGTGAACACTGAAGCTTTCTTT.

V gene TRBV24-1 combines with J gene TRBJ2-1, with 13 bases lining up with TRBD2. The ends lost 4 bases at V and 7 bases at J; junction bases unmatched: 6. The CDR3 is made up of 16 amino acids. Per the germline V gene, CDR1 is KGHDR and CDR2 is SFDVKD. The CDR3 DNA reads as TGTGCCACCAGTGACCGACTAGCGGGAGGAAAAAATGAGCAGTTCTTC. Translated: CATSDRLAGGKNEQFF.

This clone was detected once. The chain carries TRBV4-2 and TRBJ1-1; D unclear. This CDR3 has 13 residues. V lost 0 bases and J lost 4, with 6 bases in between. Looked up from germline, CDR1 is LGHNA and CDR2 is YNFKEQ. CDR3 DNA: TGTGCCAGCAGCCAAGATCGGGGCACTGAAGCTTTCTTT. This translates into CASSQDRGTEAFF.

The V gene is TRBV6-5, the J gene TRBJ2-6, with a possible D match to TRBD1 (5 bases). V was cut by 2 bases and J by 1 base, with 6 bases left in between. The CDR3 extends over 15 amino acids. Per the germline V gene, CDR1 is MNHEY and CDR2 is SVGAGI. Written as DNA, the CDR3 is TGTGCCAGCAGTTACACAGGTTCTGGGGCCAACGTCCTGACTTTC. Its translation: CASSYTGSGANVLTF.

The chain links TRBV2 to TRBJ2-1, with D unresolved. The CDR3 spans 14 residues. The V end lost 7 bases, the J end lost 0 bases, and 10 bases lay between the germline ends. Germline values: CDR1 SNHLY, CDR2 FYNNEI. The CDR3 loop is CASTQQSSYNEQFF. In DNA form, the CDR3 reads TGTGCCAGCACCCAGCAGAGCTCCTACAATGAGCAGTTCTTC.

The rearrangement uses TRBV30 and TRBJ2-1, with D perhaps matching TRBD1 (5 bases). The CDR3 spans 11 residues. V lost 0 bases, J lost 8 bases, and 5 bases lay in between. The germline gives CDR1 GTSNPN, CDR2 SVGIG (reference sequence). The CDR3: CAWSVGDEQFF. The CDR3 coding sequence is TGTGCCTGGAGTGTAGGGGATGAGCAGTTCTTC.

This clone appeared once. The chain is built from TRBV7-9 and TRBJ2-1, with 8 bases fitting TRBD1. Germline loops: CDR1 SEHNR, CDR2 FQNEAQ (reference sequence). CDR3 length: 16 amino acids. V was pared by 5 bases and J by 4 bases, with 10 bases of the junction left unmatched. The CDR3 is CASSPPGRGQYNEQFF. DNA of the CDR3: TGTGCCAGCAGCCCCCCGGGCAGGGGGCAATACAATGAGCAGTTCTTC. Using reference TRBV7-9 and TRBJ2-1 for the parts outside the CDR3, the full variable domain is DTGVSQNPRHKITKRGQNVTFRCDPISEHNRLYWYRQTLGQGPEFLTYFQNEAQLEKSRLLSDRFSAERPKGSFSTLEIQRTEQGDSAMYLCASSPPGRGQYNEQFFGPGTRLTVL.

This rearrangement joins TRBV7-2 to TRBJ2-5; no definite D call. The CDR3 consists of 15 residues. The V end was cut by 2 bases, the J end by 1 base, with 11 bases between. Germline CDR1 and CDR2: SGHTA and FQGNSA. The CDR3 here is CASSLPWALQETQYF. In DNA form, the CDR3 reads TGTGCCAGCAGCTTACCGTGGGCGCTCCAAGAGACCCAGTACTTC. The whole variable domain, filled in from reference TRBV7-2 and TRBJ2-5, reads GAGVSQSPSNKVTEKGKDVELRCDPISGHTALYWYRQSLGQGLEFLIYFQGNSAPDKSGLPSDRFSAERTGGSVSTLTIQRTQQEDSAVYLCASSLPWALQETQYFGPGTRLLVL.

This chain's CDR3 is CASTQGGLSYGYTF. In DNA, the CDR3 is TGTGCCAGTACCCAGGGAGGGCTTTCCTATGGCTACACCTTC. J is TRBJ1-2 and V is TRBV19; D possibly corresponds to TRBD1 (5 bases). CDR1 is LNHDA, CDR2 SQIVND, per germline (reference sequence). The CDR3 spans 14 residues. V gave up 7 bases and J gave up 4 bases, with 16 bases separating them.

This clone was counted once. The J gene is TRBJ2-7, the V gene TRBV6-5; D call uncertain. The CDR3 covers 15 residues. The V end was cut by 0 bases, the J end by 0 bases, with 9 bases between. The germline CDR1 and CDR2 sequences are MNHEY and SVGAGI. The CDR3 loop reads CASSYSGGLSYEQYF. The CDR3 region has the DNA TGTGCCAGCAGTTACTCTGGCGGTCTCTCCTACGAGCAGTACTTC.

The chain combines TRBV4-2 with TRBJ1-3, with 8 bases lining up with TRBD1. The V segment lost 0 bases and the J segment 2 bases; nucleotides outside the gene matches: 6. CDR3 length: 17 residues. CDR1 LGHNA and CDR2 YNFKEQ come from the germline V gene. Here the CDR3 reads CASSQDDRGVAGNTIYF. The CDR3 DNA sequence: TGTGCCAGCAGCCAAGATGACAGGGGAGTTGCTGGAAACACCATATATTTT.

This clone has only one observation. The genes are TRBV6-5 and TRBJ2-7; the D gene is possibly TRBD1 (6 bases). V lost 6 bases and J lost 2, with 14 bases in between. This CDR3 is built from 14 residues. CDR1 is MNHEY, CDR2 SVGAGI, per germline. The CDR3 nucleotides are TGTGCCAGCAGACAACGACAGGTTCCCTACGAGCAGTACTTC. The encoded protein is CASRQRQVPYEQYF.

This chain joins TRBV6-5 and TRBJ1-5; possibly TRBD1 for D (5 bases). The ends were cut back, 6 bases at V and 3 bases at J, with 15 bases in the middle. Germline V lookup: CDR1 MNHEY, CDR2 SVGAGI. CDR3 length: 15 residues. CDR3 residues: CASRTSFGTNQPQHF. The CDR3 DNA reads as TGTGCCAGCAGGACCTCTTTTGGGACCAATCAGCCCCAGCATTTT.

This clone has a single count. The rearrangement uses TRBV7-2 and TRBJ1-6, with 7 bases matching TRBD1. Trimming at V came to 6 bases and at J to 5 bases, leaving 13 bases not matched to a gene. This CDR3 is 17 amino acids long. Per the germline V gene, CDR1 is SGHTA and CDR2 is FQGNSA. DNA of the CDR3: TGTGCCAGCAGATCGATCCGGGACAGAGCTAATAATTCACCCCTCCACTTT. The encoded protein is CASRSIRDRANNSPLHF.

CDR3 DNA: TGTGCCAGCATATCTGAGAATTACAATGAGCAGTTCTTC. Amino acid sequence: CASISENYNEQFF. The V call is TRBV11-2, the J call TRBJ2-1; unclear D gene. Trimming took off 7 bases at V and 4 bases at J, with 11 bases between the two ends. The CDR3 runs 13 residues. Germline CDR1 is SGHAT and CDR2 is FQNNGV.

The V gene is TRBV5-4, the J gene TRBJ1-6, with 9 bases matching TRBD1. Germline-derived CDR1 and CDR2 are SGHNT and YYREEE (reference sequence). This CDR3 has 15 residues. V dropped 3 bases and J dropped 7; count of bases not matched to a gene: 5. CDR3: CASSWGQGSNSPLHF. For the CDR3, the DNA is TGTGCCAGCAGCTGGGGACAGGGTTCGAATTCACCCCTCCACTTT.